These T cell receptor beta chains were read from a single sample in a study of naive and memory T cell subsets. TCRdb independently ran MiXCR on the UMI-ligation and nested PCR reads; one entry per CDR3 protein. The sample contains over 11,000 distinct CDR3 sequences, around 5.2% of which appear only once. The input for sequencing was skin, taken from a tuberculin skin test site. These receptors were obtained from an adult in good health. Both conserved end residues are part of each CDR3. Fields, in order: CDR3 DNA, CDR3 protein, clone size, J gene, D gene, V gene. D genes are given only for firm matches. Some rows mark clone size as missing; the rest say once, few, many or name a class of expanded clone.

TGTGCCAGCTCGACAGAGGGGTTTGGGGCAGATACGCAGTATTTT,CASSTEGFGADTQYF,-,TRBJ2-3,-,TRBV2
TGTGCCAGCAGTGAAGCTCTGCTAGCGGAATACAATGAGCAGTTCTTC,CASSEALLAEYNEQFF,many,TRBJ2-1,TRBD2,TRBV2
TGTGCCAGCAGCTTAAACCCTAGCGGGGGGTACAATGAGCAGTTCTTC,CASSLNPSGGYNEQFF,many,TRBJ2-1,TRBD2,TRBV7-9
TGTGCCAGTAGGAAGCAGGAAGACCGCAATCAGCCCCAGCATTTT,CASRKQEDRNQPQHF,few,TRBJ1-5,-,TRBV19
TGTGCCACCAGTGAAAGCCGGACTAGCGGGGGAGATACGCAGTATTTT,CATSESRTSGGDTQYF,many,TRBJ2-3,TRBD2,TRBV24-1
TGTGCCAGCAATACCCCGCCAGCCCAGCATTTT,CASNTPPAQHF,-,TRBJ1-5,-,TRBV27
TGTGCCAGCAGGCCTCCCGGACCAACTAATGAAAAACTGTTTTTT,CASRPPGPTNEKLFF,-,TRBJ1-4,-,TRBV6-2/TRBV6-3
TGTGCCATCAGTGAGTATGAGGGACTCAATGAGCAGTTCTTC,CAISEYEGLNEQFF,medium-sized,TRBJ2-1,-,TRBV10-3
TGTGCCAGCAGTTATACAGTCGTGGCTTTCTTT,CASSYTVVAFF,-,TRBJ1-1,-,TRBV6-1
TGCGCCAGCACACTGGGGGGGATCGGAGGAGAGACCCAGTACTTC,CASTLGGIGGETQYF,many,TRBJ2-5,TRBD2,TRBV5-1
TGTGCCAGCTCACCAGGGCGGCAAGAGACCCAGTACTTC,CASSPGRQETQYF,many,TRBJ2-5,-,TRBV18
TGCGCCAGCAGCCAAGAGACAGCTCAGGTTACGCAGTATTTT,CASSQETAQVTQYF,-,TRBJ2-3,-,TRBV4-3
TGTGCCAGCTCACCACCCGGGACAGTCTACAATGAGCAGTTCTTC,CASSPPGTVYNEQFF,medium-sized,TRBJ2-1,TRBD1,TRBV18
TGTGCCAGCAGCCGAGGACAGGGGTTTTTCCAAGAGACCCAGTACTTC,CASSRGQGFFQETQYF,many,TRBJ2-5,TRBD1,TRBV5-8
TGTGCCAGCAGCCGACTAGCGGGGGGGCCCAGCTCCTACAATGAGCAGTTCTTC,CASSRLAGGPSSYNEQFF,medium-sized,TRBJ2-1,-,TRBV21-1
TGCAGTGCCCGACTAGCGGGCAGGTACGAGCAGTACTTC,CSARLAGRYEQYF,many,TRBJ2-7,TRBD2,TRBV20-1
TGTGCCATCAGTGAGTCCGAATACAATGAGCAGTTCTTC,CAISESEYNEQFF,few,TRBJ2-1,-,TRBV10-3
TGCAGCGTTGTGCGGACAGGGGGCACAGATACGCAGTATTTT,CSVVRTGGTDTQYF,medium-sized,TRBJ2-3,TRBD1,TRBV29-1
TGTGCCAGTAGACCCGGGCCCTCGGTGCACGAGCAGTACTTC,CASRPGPSVHEQYF,-,TRBJ2-7,-,TRBV19
TGTGCCAGCAGCTCTAGAGGGGGGCAGGGACCTGAAAAACTGTTTTTT,CASSSRGGQGPEKLFF,-,TRBJ1-4,-,TRBV7-2
TGTGCCAGTAGTATAGCCCGGGGCCAGCCCCAGCATTTT,CASSIARGQPQHF,-,TRBJ1-5,-,TRBV19
TGTGCCAGCAGTTCGAGCCGGAGCGCGGGCTACACCTTC,CASSSSRSAGYTF,-,TRBJ1-2,-,TRBV6-5
TGCAGCGTTGTCGGGGACAAATTGAATGGCTACACCTTC,CSVVGDKLNGYTF,many,TRBJ1-2,-,TRBV29-1
TGTGCCAGCAGCCAAGACAGGGGCGGTGGCTACACCTTC,CASSQDRGGGYTF,many,TRBJ1-2,TRBD1,TRBV7-2
TGTGCCAGCAGCTTAAGCCGGTCGAGCAAAACACGCACAGATACGCAGTATTTT,CASSLSRSSKTRTDTQYF,many,TRBJ2-3,-,TRBV7-6
TGTGCCAGCAGCTTAGTACTGGGGAACACTGAAGCTTTCTTT,CASSLVLGNTEAFF,many,TRBJ1-1,-,TRBV7-8
TGTGCCAGCAGCCAGATAGGGGGCGCAAGGAACACTGAAGCTTTCTTT,CASSQIGGARNTEAFF,-,TRBJ1-1,TRBD1,TRBV7-8
TGTGCCATCAGGGCGGACTCCACAGATACGCAGTATTTT,CAIRADSTDTQYF,medium-sized,TRBJ2-3,-,TRBV10-3
TGCGCCAGCAGCCAAAACAGGGAGGTGGCTTTCTTT,CASSQNREVAFF,many,TRBJ1-1,-,TRBV4-3
TGCAGTGCTAGAGATTTCCAGATCACCGGGGAGCTGCTTTTT,CSARDFQITGELLF,many,TRBJ2-2,-,TRBV20-1
TGTGCCAGCAGTGAAATCGGGACAGGGGGGTACGAGCAGTACTTC,CASSEIGTGGYEQYF,medium-sized,TRBJ2-7,TRBD1,TRBV6-1
TGTGCCAGCAACCCAAACGGGGGGAGAGCTTTCTTT,CASNPNGGRAFF,many,TRBJ1-1,-,TRBV7-2
TGCAGTGCTAGACGGCGGGGGGCAGATACGCAGTATTTT,CSARRRGADTQYF,many,TRBJ2-3,TRBD2,TRBV20-1
TGTGCCAGCAGTGTATTGATAGCGGGGGCCCAGTACTTC,CASSVLIAGAQYF,medium-sized,TRBJ2-5,TRBD2,TRBV2
TGTGCCAGCAGCCAGAGACAGGCCTCAGGGGGCTACACCTTC,CASSQRQASGGYTF,many,TRBJ1-2,-,TRBV6-5
TGTGCCAGCAGCCCAAGAACAGGGGGCTTCACAGATACGCAGTATTTT,CASSPRTGGFTDTQYF,many,TRBJ2-3,TRBD1,TRBV11-3
TGTGCCAGTAGTATCACAGGGGGCCAAAATAGCAATCAGCCCCAGCATTTT,CASSITGGQNSNQPQHF,many,TRBJ1-5,TRBD1,TRBV19
TGTGCCAGCAGTGATAGGGACAGGAACACTGAAGCTTTCTTT,CASSDRDRNTEAFF,many,TRBJ1-1,TRBD1,TRBV2
TGCGCCAGCAGCTTGACAACAGGACTAGCCCAGCGAAATGAGCAGTTCTTC,CASSLTTGLAQRNEQFF,medium-sized,TRBJ2-1,TRBD2,TRBV5-1
TGTGCCAGCAGCTTTCTAGCGGGGTCTACAGATACGCAGTATTTT,CASSFLAGSTDTQYF,many,TRBJ2-3,TRBD2,TRBV11-2
TGTGCCAGCAGCTCCTCCAGGGGTAACCAAGAGACCCAGTACTTC,CASSSSRGNQETQYF,many,TRBJ2-5,-,TRBV7-2
TGTGCCAGCAGCCAAGATAAGGGTAGGAATGAGCAGTTCTTC,CASSQDKGRNEQFF,medium-sized,TRBJ2-1,-,TRBV4-2
TGCGCCAGCAGCCTATGGACTAGCCATGATGAGCAGTTCTTC,CASSLWTSHDEQFF,many,TRBJ2-1,TRBD2,TRBV4-3
TGTGCCAGCAGCTTGTGGCAGGGGGTCGATGGCTACACCTTC,CASSLWQGVDGYTF,-,TRBJ1-2,TRBD1,TRBV5-6
TGCGCCAGCAGCCAAGATGTAGGTGCCACTGAAGCTTTCTTT,CASSQDVGATEAFF,many,TRBJ1-1,-,TRBV4-3
TGCAGCGTCCCTAAGGGGACCCAAGAGACCCAGTACTTC,CSVPKGTQETQYF,many,TRBJ2-5,-,TRBV29-1
TGTGCCAGCAGCTCTCTCCCGGGACAGGGGGTTTCACCCCTCCACTTT,CASSSLPGQGVSPLHF,many,TRBJ1-6,TRBD1,TRBV6-6
TGTGCCAGCAGCCCCCGGACAGGGATGAAGTATTTT,CASSPRTGMKYF,few,TRBJ2-3,TRBD1,TRBV7-9
TGTGCCTGGACGGGCGGCTACGAGCAGTACTTC,CAWTGGYEQYF,many,TRBJ2-7,-,TRBV30
TGTGCCAGCAGCCATAAATACCAAGAGACCCAGTACTTC,CASSHKYQETQYF,medium-sized,TRBJ2-5,-,TRBV2
TGTGCCAGCAGGCGGACAGGTGATGGCTACACCTTC,CASRRTGDGYTF,many,TRBJ1-2,TRBD1,TRBV2
TGTGCCAGCAGCTTATCTGGGGGATATTACGAGCAGTACTTC,CASSLSGGYYEQYF,many,TRBJ2-7,-,TRBV7-8
TGTGCCAGCAGCCACCCCTTGGCGGAGGGGGAGACCCAGTACTTC,CASSHPLAEGETQYF,medium-sized,TRBJ2-5,-,TRBV3-1
TGTGCCAGCAGTCCGCGGGTTAGCGGGGGGCGGTACCAAGAGACCCAGTACTTC,CASSPRVSGGRYQETQYF,many,TRBJ2-5,TRBD2,TRBV6-5
TGTGCCAGCAGTTTAGGAGGAAGCACAGATACGCAGTATTTT,CASSLGGSTDTQYF,many,TRBJ2-3,-,TRBV12-3/TRBV12-4
TGTGCCAGTAGCTTGCACGGACAGACTTCCTACGAGCAGTACTTC,CASSLHGQTSYEQYF,many,TRBJ2-7,-,TRBV19
TGCAGTCCACTAGCGGCTAGCACAGATACGCAGTATTTT,CSPLAASTDTQYF,many,TRBJ2-3,TRBD2,TRBV20-1